This T cell receptor beta chain was recovered during a study of shared clonotypes between healthy human individuals (dated by TCRdb to about 2020). For the study in its entirety: Two women and a few men aged 18 to 49 years were included in the cohort. To estimate repertoire size and how much clonotype sharing occurs between individuals, the study deeply sequenced the blood TCR repertoires of roughly 5 healthy adults. For each donor, CD4 naive and CD4 memory were each run on three plates, CD8 naive on two plates, and CD8 memory on one plate. Libraries were prepared and TCR repertoires were sequenced by different laboratories using diverse techniques, in order to increase sequencing depth and limit assay-specific biases. Each donor's leukapheresis produced roughly between roughly 0.85 and 9.5 billion PBMCs. Here is what the overall study found, with its caveats: Pairwise subsampling led to the expectation that sequencing depth would affect the degree of clonotype sharing among donors. Compared with non-shared clonotypes, the clonotypes found in all four sorted-subset donors had higher generation probabilities. When a handful of donors were compared, the shared fraction of clonotypes was 5% to 6.5% for naive CD4, roughly 3.3% for naive CD8, roughly 2.5% for memory CD4, and around 0.37% for memory CD8. Sampling was limited to blood, and TCR repertoires in tissue likely differ from TCR repertoires in blood. Because the study included a small number of donors, the genetic and exposure-history diversity represented was limited. Estimated clonotype richness was generally larger for naive than for memory subsets. Even with the large sequencing depth, rarefaction of the sorted-subset datasets indicated that sequencing was incomplete.

CD8 naive samples were CD45RO-negative cells positively selected for CCR7, giving a CD45RA+CCR7+ population that excluded TemRA cells. The donors were healthy, HIV-negative adults who had no recently reported acute infections or vaccinations. All donors were Caucasian adults living in Nashville, Tennessee, USA. After blood collection by leukapheresis, PBMCs were isolated using Ficoll-Histopaque density gradient centrifugation and then cryopreserved in the vapor phase of liquid nitrogen. Purity and quantity of every magnetically sorted T cell population were checked by analytical flow cytometry. Genomic DNA was isolated from each sorted fraction and quantified by UV absorbance on a Nanodrop 2000c. Using the deep immunoSEQ assay, multiplex PCR amplified TCR CDR3 regions from genomic DNA. Extracted genomic DNA from each cell subset was spread evenly across all wells of several immunoSEQ 96-well plates, with each plate serving as a replicate. For sorted subsets, roughly 190 ng of genomic DNA, equivalent to 25,000 to 35,000 T cell genomes, went into each replicate PCR. Purified libraries were quantified with a Qubit 3.0 fluorometer, sized on a Bioanalyzer 2100, and re-quantified with the KAPA Library Quantification kit. A separate single-read 150-cycle Illumina NextSeq 550 flow cell was used to sequence each immunoSEQ 96-well plate. Under the source paper's analysis protocol: Because the immunoSEQ output held only junctional sequences and lacked quality scores, the filtering could not match the filtering applied to full-length reads. Sequences were annotated with PyIR, a Python wrapper for IgBLAST v1.9, and V/J genes and CDR3 were assigned using IMGT germline references. Reads were removed for weak V/J assignments (E-value above 1e-6), missing CDR3, stop codons, out-of-frame junctions, or ambiguous translated residues. V3J clonotypes were defined by identical inferred V gene, J gene, and CDR3 amino acid sequence. Percentage overlap between repertoires was computed as shared unique clonotypes divided by the size of the smaller repertoire. Repertoire richness was assessed with RTK rarefaction, the Chao1 estimator, and Recon v2.1 estimates of unobserved clonotypes. Generation probabilities were computed with OLGA for all TCRbeta clonotypes obtained by the gDNA method from several donors. TCRdb's version of the immuneACCESS table is confined to in-frame rearrangements and falls short of the full clone set. An unresolved V gene accounts for under half of the shortfall where checked; the remainder is of unknown origin. Clonal size and the V and J genes are those of that table, whereas D and trimming came from the DNA. In this sample the table shows about 2.2 million clones, just over 90% of which occur a single time. The ten most abundant clones make up less than 2% of the sample.

On this clone: No antigen is known for it. No base quality values were provided; no much bigger clone lies one nucleotide off.

Trimming costs V 1 base and J 0 bases, and their ends lie 9 bases apart. Including the terminal cysteine and phenylalanine, the CDR3 comprises 16 residues. Only the CDR3 part of the read is kept: 48 bases, read in frame from the first base. CDR1 and CDR2, per the germline V gene, are LGHNA and YSLEER. What was sequenced was naive CD8+ T cells from PBMCs. The sample's cell subset or site, from its label and the paper: CD45RA+CCR7+. The chain is made from TRBV4-3 and TRBJ2-2, with the D gene not confidently named. This receptor was obtained from a young man in good health. Some clones in this sample may be carry-over from other donors' samples. The nucleotides are TGCGCCAGCAGCCAAGTGGGATCCCCGAACACCGGGGAGCTGTTTTTT. Its amino acids are CASSQVGSPNTGELFF.